These T cell receptor beta chains were read from a single sample in a study of CD8+ T cells in alopecia areata. Libraries were prepared by immunoSEQ multiplex PCR; TCRdb keeps only in-frame clonotypes and omits some of them. The sample records some 190,000 clones, 60% being singletons. Source: CD4+ T cells sorted from blood, taken at week 24, from a patient treated with tofacitinib. The receptors shown here come from a human donor with alopecia areata. Both conserved end residues are part of each CDR3. Expanded clones get a size class; other rows say once, few or many, or leave the size out.

TRBJ2-3,-,TRBV7-2,CASSLEGTDTQYF
TRBJ2-1,few,TRBV19,CASTLAGGLNNEQFF
TRBJ2-3,-,TRBV7-8,CASRGPDTDTQYF
TRBJ1-2,once,TRBV7-2,CASSRDKGDYGYTF
TRBJ1-2,-,TRBV20-1,CSAITDYGYTF
TRBJ1-1,-,TRBV30,CASLRVTEAFF
TRBJ2-2,-,TRBV5-1,CASSHFPGQGGSGELFF
TRBJ1-1,-,TRBV4-3,CASSQTTGGNTEAFF
TRBJ2-5,-,TRBV18,CASSLYLRRQETQYF
TRBJ1-2,-,TRBV29-1,CSVWAGLNYGYTF
TRBJ1-1,few,TRBV10-3,CAISENKGNEAFF
TRBJ2-7,-,TRBV5-4,CASSLDQGLEQYF
TRBJ2-2,-,TRBV7-3,CASSPWESTGELFF
TRBJ1-2,-,TRBV4-3,CASSQGTGLAGYTF
TRBJ1-1,-,TRBV2,CASSAGATGPSEAFF
TRBJ2-7,-,TRBV5-6,CASSLRGTHEQYF
TRBJ2-7,few,TRBV29-1,CSVLAVGEQYF
TRBJ2-3,-,TRBV9,CASSVAQRGTTDTQYF
TRBJ2-5,-,TRBV11-2,CASSLAWTGTSLGKTQYF
TRBJ2-2,-,TRBV29-1,CSSLGEDTGELFF
TRBJ1-2,once,TRBV6-6,CASSYTWDTAHGYTF
TRBJ1-2,-,TRBV29-1,CSVDFRQGSRSSGYTF
TRBJ2-4,-,TRBV29-1,CSLRTEGNIQYF
TRBJ1-2,-,TRBV27,CASSEGRGGYTF
TRBJ2-1,-,TRBV30,CAWSEGLAGGSFWANEQFF
TRBJ1-1,once,TRBV5-6,CASSVGTEAFF
TRBJ2-5,-,TRBV29-1,CSVAQGPETQYF
TRBJ2-1,-,TRBV7-9,CASSSLLAENNEQFF
TRBJ1-2,-,TRBV4-2,CASSQVPPGDGYTF
TRBJ2-7,-,TRBV27,CASSFRDVGYEQYF
TRBJ1-2,-,TRBV29-1,CSVEGDRTGGYTF
TRBJ2-3,-,TRBV18,CASSPQSPGGDTQYF
TRBJ2-1,-,TRBV27,CASSPRGVRAYNEQFF
TRBJ2-3,-,TRBV4-3,CASSPSGEQDTQYF
TRBJ1-1,-,TRBV4-1,CASSQDQAGTGHTEAFF
TRBJ2-1,few,TRBV29-1,CSVRLYNEQFF
TRBJ2-3,many,TRBV12-5,CASAMGLLGWADTQYF
TRBJ2-3,few,TRBV2,CASIGLWGDTQYF
TRBJ2-3,few,TRBV2,CASSERPTTDTQYF
TRBJ2-4,-,TRBV5-6,CASSLDGGMDIQYF
TRBJ1-4,-,TRBV18,CASSPPYSTGGGEKLFF
TRBJ2-5,few,TRBV29-1,CSGGIAQETQYF